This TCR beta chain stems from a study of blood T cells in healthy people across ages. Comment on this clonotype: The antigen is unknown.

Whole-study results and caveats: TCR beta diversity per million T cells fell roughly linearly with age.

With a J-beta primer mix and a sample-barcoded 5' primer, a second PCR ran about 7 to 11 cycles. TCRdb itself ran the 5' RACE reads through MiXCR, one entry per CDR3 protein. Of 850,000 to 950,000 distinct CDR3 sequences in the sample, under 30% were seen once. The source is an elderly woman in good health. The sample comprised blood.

CDR3 DNA: TGCGCCAGCAGCCCTCAACAGGGAAATTACCCCACCGGGGAGCTGTTTTTT. It specifies CASSPQQGNYPTGELFF. This chain uses TRBV4-3 with TRBJ2-2, with a weak D call TRBD1 (6 bases). Per the germline V gene, CDR1 is LGHNA and CDR2 is YSLEER. CDR3 length equals 17 residues. Trimming shortened V by 4 bases and J by 4 bases, and 19 bases separated the two germline ends.